The table lists the clone carrying this TCR beta chain with a few counts. The source of the sample is a study of regulatory T cells in long-lasting Graves disease. CDR3 regions were amplified by Arm-PCR using iRepertoire HTBI primers to build TCR beta libraries. One entry per CDR3 protein, called by TCRdb with MiXCR from the multiplex PCR reads. The sample comprises about half a million distinct CDR3 sequences, about 12% of which are singletons, and approximately 9.6% rests with the top ten. From germline, CDR1 is SQVTM and CDR2 ANQGSEA. This CDR3 has 13 residues. V dropped 3 bases and J dropped 3; count of bases not matched to a gene: 2. Time point noted: newly diagnosed GD, antithyroid drugs for less than 3 months. Preparation of the TCR library used RNA extracted from PBMCs. These data also featured in a second study, about T cells in Graves' hyperthyroidism and ophthalmopathy. From that paper: Patients with uncontrolled infections, other autoimmune diseases, pregnancy or lactation were excluded.

Sequencing used peripheral blood mononuclear cells (PBMCs), obtained at new diagnosis, from a patient treated with antithyroid drugs. The V gene is TRBV29-1, the J gene TRBJ2-7; 10 positions agree with TRBD2. The receptor was isolated from a woman aged 25 to 39 with Graves disease. CDR3 in amino acids: CSVELAGVYEQYF. CDR3 DNA sequence: TGCAGCGTTGAGCTAGCGGGAGTCTACGAGCAGTACTTC.